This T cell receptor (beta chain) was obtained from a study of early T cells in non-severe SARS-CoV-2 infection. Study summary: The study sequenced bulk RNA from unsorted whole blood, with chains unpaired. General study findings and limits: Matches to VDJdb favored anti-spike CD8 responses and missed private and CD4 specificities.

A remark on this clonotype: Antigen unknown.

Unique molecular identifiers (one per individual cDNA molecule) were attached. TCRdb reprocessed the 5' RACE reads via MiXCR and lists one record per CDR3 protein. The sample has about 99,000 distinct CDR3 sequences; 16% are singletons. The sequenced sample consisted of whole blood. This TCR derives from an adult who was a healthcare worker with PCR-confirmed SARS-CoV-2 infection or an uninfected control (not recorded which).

CDR3 DNA sequence: TGCGCCAGCAGCTTGGCCCTCGGCAGGGTTAGTGGCAATGAGCAGTTCTTC. Its protein is CASSLALGRVSGNEQFF. This sequence joins TRBV5-1 and TRBJ2-1; maybe TRBD1 (5 bases). Trimming removed 0 bases at V and 6 bases at J, with 19 bases between. Germline CDR1 and CDR2: SGHRS and YFSETQ. CDR3 length: 17 amino acids.